One T cell receptor (beta chain) is described in this entry. Its target is not known. This entry comes from a study of persistence of HIV-infected CD4 T cells. Lysates of CMV-infected fibroblasts at 10 ug/mL stimulated these cells. CD40L/CD69 double-negative CD45RO-high memory CD4+ T cells were collected. Adults with HIV-1 started suppressive ART while chronically infected. For at least 4 years, plasma HIV-1 RNA was undetectable (<50 copies/mL). Whole-study findings and limits: CMV- and Gag-responding cells had lower TCRbeta richness than CD3/CD28-responding cells.

This was the immunoSEQ version 4 assay in survey mode. TCRdb keeps only in-frame clones here, not all; method: immunoSEQ multiplex PCR. The sample holds fewer than 35,000 clones; about 80% are singletons and the top ten take roughly 6.7%. This TCR derives from an adult woman with HIV who was CMV-seropositive. This specimen consisted of CD4+ T cells sorted from PBMCs after 18-hour stimulation, obtained from a patient who received antiretroviral therapy.

The CDR3 loop reads CASSLAAGQGSGELFF. CDR3 in DNA: TGTGCCAGCAGCTTAGCTGCGGGACAGGGGTCCGGGGAGCTGTTTTTT. The chain couples TRBV7-6 to TRBJ2-2, with 10 bases lining up with TRBD1. Germline V gene sequence: CDR1 SGHVS, CDR2 FNYEAQ. V was pared by 0 bases and J by 6 bases, with 4 bases of the junction left unmatched. This CDR3 is 16 amino acids long.